Listed below are T cell receptor beta chains from one sample, sequenced in a study of cytomegalovirus exposure and HLA in healthy donors. TCRdb's copy holds only in-frame clones and misses some; the assay was immunoSEQ multiplex PCR. Among around 98,000 clones listed, around nine tenths were seen once. The sequencing sample was made of PBMCs. These receptors originate from a woman in her twenties or thirties in good health and CMV-seronegative. Each CDR3 is given with its conserved first and last residue. Each record gives: D gene, clone size, J gene, V gene, CDR3 protein, CDR3 DNA. The D gene is left open where the match is weak. Clone size appears in some rows only: once, few, many, or a class for an expanded clone.

>TRBD1|NA|TRBJ2-3|TRBV5-1
CASRLRGRQDTQYF
TGCGCCAGCAGACTCAGGGGGCGTCAAGATACGCAGTATTTT
>TRBD1|NA|TRBJ1-2|TRBV11-2
CASTDRGGGYTF
TGTGCCAGCACCGACAGGGGAGGAGGCTACACCTTC
>NA|NA|TRBJ1-5|TRBV2
CASSADSNQPQHF
TGTGCCAGCAGTGCAGATTCCAATCAGCCCCAGCATTTT
>TRBD2|NA|TRBJ2-3|TRBV6-5
CASRTLAGRPDTQYF
TGTGCCAGCAGGACACTAGCGGGAAGACCAGATACGCAGTATTTT
>TRBD1|NA|TRBJ1-1|TRBV15
CATSRSSIGTAEAFF
TGTGCCACCAGCAGATCCTCAATCGGGACAGCTGAAGCTTTCTTT
>TRBD2|once|TRBJ2-1|TRBV5-1
CASTKPNIAGGYNEQFF
TGCGCCAGCACCAAACCTAACATAGCGGGAGGGTACAATGAGCAGTTCTTC
>NA|NA|TRBJ2-2|TRBV10-2
CASSVTGPSVAGELFF
TGCGCCAGCAGTGTTACGGGTCCCTCGGTCGCCGGGGAGCTGTTTTTT
>NA|NA|TRBJ2-2|TRBV7-2
CASSFSVRELFF
TGTGCCAGCAGCTTTTCAGTGCGGGAGCTGTTTTTT
>NA|NA|TRBJ2-3|TRBV12-5
CASGLVHHLSTDTQYF
TGTGCTAGTGGTTTGGTACACCATCTCTCTACAGATACGCAGTATTTT
>NA|NA|TRBJ2-7|TRBV9
CASSVKDSSYEQYF
TGTGCCAGCAGCGTAAAGGACAGCTCCTACGAGCAGTACTTC
>NA|NA|TRBJ2-1|TRBV7-7
CASSAPGKEQFF
TGTGCCAGCAGCGCCCCCGGGAAGGAGCAGTTCTTC
>TRBD1|NA|TRBJ2-6|TRBV2
CASSSGQLSSGANVLTF
TGTGCCAGCAGTTCGGGACAGTTGAGCTCTGGGGCCAACGTCCTGACTTTC
>NA|NA|TRBJ2-3|TRBV28
CASSHYTSTDTQYF
TGTGCCAGCAGTCACTATACTAGCACAGATACGCAGTATTTT
>NA|NA|TRBJ1-2|TRBV29-1
CSVRGGYGYTF
TGCAGCGTCCGGGGGGGTTATGGCTACACCTTC
>TRBD1|once|TRBJ1-4|TRBV11-2
CASSSRGSGNEKLFF
TGTGCCAGCAGCTCCAGGGGGAGTGGTAATGAAAAACTGTTTTTT
>NA|NA|TRBJ1-2|TRBV28
CASSLSGSDGYTF
TGTGCCAGCAGTTTATCAGGGTCGGATGGCTACACCTTC
>TRBD1|once|TRBJ1-2|TRBV9
CASRTGNGFGYTF
TGTGCCAGCAGGACAGGGAATGGCTTTGGCTACACCTTC
>NA|NA|TRBJ2-7|TRBV28
CASSLVGAYGSYEQYF
TGTGCCAGCAGTTTGGTAGGGGCGTACGGCTCCTACGAGCAGTACTTC
>TRBD1|NA|TRBJ1-1|TRBV15
CATSREGDRNTEAFF
TGTGCCACCAGCAGAGAAGGGGACAGGAACACTGAAGCTTTCTTT
>NA|NA|TRBJ1-1|TRBV9
CASSVVGQGEAFF
TGTGCCAGCAGCGTAGTGGGCCAGGGGGAAGCTTTCTTT
>NA|few|TRBJ1-2|TRBV7-9
CASSLTGSDGYTF
TGTGCCAGCAGCTTAACAGGGTCTGATGGCTACACCTTC